Sequencing of this T cell receptor beta chain was carried out in a study of regulatory T cells in long-lasting Graves disease. Study outcomes and limitations: Newly diagnosed Graves' patients exceeded persistent ones in TCR diversity. Preferential use of TRBV28, TRBJ1-2 and TRBJ2-5 was seen in persistent disease.

This sample's time point: newly diagnosed GD, antithyroid drugs for less than 3 months. PBMC-extracted RNA yielded the TCR library. Construction of TCR beta libraries relied on iRepertoire HTBI primers and on Arm-PCR targeting CDR3 regions. TCRdb passed the multiplex PCR reads through MiXCR, listing each CDR3 protein once. The sample lists over 200,000 distinct CDR3 sequences, about 20% seen once, with around 15% in the top ten. This clonotype was seen many times. Its matching antigen is unknown. From germline, CDR1 is SGHDN and CDR2 FVKESK. Deletions cut 0 bases from V and 6 bases from J, with 5 bases between. CDR3 length: 12 amino acids. These data also featured in a second study, about T cells in Graves' hyperthyroidism and ophthalmopathy. That paper notes: TCR CDR3 underwent first-round RT-PCR with the HTBI primer set.

Material: peripheral blood mononuclear cells (PBMCs), obtained at new diagnosis, from a patient treated with antithyroid drugs. This sequence joins TRBV14 and TRBJ1-1; D is ambiguous. This TCR came from a woman in her twenties or thirties with Graves disease. CDR3 coding DNA: TGTGCCAGCAGCCAAGATTGGTCTGAAGCTTTCTTT. Its protein product is CASSQDWSEAFF.